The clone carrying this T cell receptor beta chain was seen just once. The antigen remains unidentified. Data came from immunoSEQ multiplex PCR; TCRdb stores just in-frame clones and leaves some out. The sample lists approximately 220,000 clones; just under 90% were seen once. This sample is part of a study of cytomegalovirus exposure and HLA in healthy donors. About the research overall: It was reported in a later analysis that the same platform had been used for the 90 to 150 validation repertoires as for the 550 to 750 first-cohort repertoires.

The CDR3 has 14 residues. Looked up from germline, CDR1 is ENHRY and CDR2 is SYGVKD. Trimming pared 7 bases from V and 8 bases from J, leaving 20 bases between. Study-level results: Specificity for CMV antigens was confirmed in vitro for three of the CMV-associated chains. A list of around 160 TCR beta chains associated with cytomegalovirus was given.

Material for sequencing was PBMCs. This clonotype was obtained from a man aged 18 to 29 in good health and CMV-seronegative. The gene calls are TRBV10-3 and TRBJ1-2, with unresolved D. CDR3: CAITSPDRAGGYTF. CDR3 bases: TGTGCCATCACCAGCCCGGACCGGGCGGGGGGCTACACCTTC.